The sequence of this TCR beta chain was determined in a study of CD8 T cells in Susac syndrome. V was cut by 2 bases and J by 5 bases, with 10 bases left in between. CDR1 and CDR2 from the germline V gene are LNHDA and SQIVND (reference sequence). The CDR3 runs 14 residues. The RNA, about 0.5 to 1 ug, was put through reverse transcription using random hexamers. Across 54 Vbeta and 13 Jbeta, immunoSEQ multiplex PCR amplified TCR beta CDR3. TCRdb reprocessed the immunoSEQ multiplex PCR reads with MiXCR, giving one entry per CDR3 protein. The repertoire has about 130,000 distinct CDR3 sequences, about 93% of them found once; the top ten carry about 0.23%.

The clonotype was recovered from a human donor with multiple sclerosis. The specimen sequenced was CD8+ T cells from PBMCs. The chain carries TRBV19 and TRBJ1-5; tentative D call: TRBD1 (5 bases). The CDR3 protein is CASSIIRGDQPQHF. For the CDR3, the DNA is TGTGCCAGTAGTATAATCCGAGGGGATCAGCCCCAGCATTTT.